This T cell receptor (beta chain) was retrieved from a study of cytomegalovirus exposure and HLA in healthy donors (TCRdb year 2017). For the wider study: An earlier analysis of several hundred of the donors reported about 300 Gb of sequence data and around 120 million unique TCR beta sequences obtained from about 170 million T cells. Roughly 300 gigabases of sequencing data and around 80 million unique TCR sequences made up an early release that covered 500 to 650 HLA-typed donors. The genetic ancestry cluster associated with self-reported Caucasian donors included 65% to 90% of the roughly 410 genotyped donors. The study was designed to test whether signatures of past pathogen exposure could be identified by cataloging public T cell receptors. Using immunosequencing, the study profiled T cell repertoires from fewer than 850 subjects and related those repertoires to cytomegalovirus serostatus. In addition to the first cohort of 666 subjects, a separate validation cohort of 130 or so different subjects was used. To predict cytomegalovirus infection status, the study combined high-throughput TCR immunosequencing, statistical association of individual TCRs with disease status, and machine learning. A later analysis re-examined previously published TCR beta repertoires from about 700 donors and added high-resolution HLA genotyping to investigate patterns of TCR occurrence. In the later analysis, no new phenotypic data were used to find candidate immune exposures; instead, reliance was placed on TCR beta sequences and their occurrence across donors. An earlier analysis of 500 to 650 of the donors applied high-throughput TCR beta sequencing to assess whether each TCR beta V gene segment acted as functional or pseudogenic. Donor age, sex, ethnicity and CMV serostatus were collected together with the repertoire data. A later genetic analysis took genome-wide SNP genotypes for about three fifths of the 666 donors and used that subset as a discovery cohort. Every discovery cohort repertoire had been produced on one sequencing platform. Class I and class II HLA loci were covered by the typing at four-digit resolution. The number of typed donors differed by locus: about 629-630 for A, B, C, DRB1 and DQB1; some 540 for DQA1; 600 to 610 for DPA1; and roughly 450 for DPB1. Several DR-DQ haplotypes were handled as single units for association and clustering, since linkage in the cohort was strong. Across around 400 genotyped donors of the cohort, an average of roughly 250,000 unique TCR beta nucleotide sequences per donor were sequenced, and approximately 17% of those sequences were non-productive. General study outcomes and caveats: The cohort was sequenced for TCR beta chains only, and without alpha or paired-chain data the features that could be detected were limited. For the cohort, immune exposure information was limited to CMV serostatus. In a later genetic analysis, a missense DCLRE1C variant was associated with V-gene and J-gene trimming of TCR beta chains, and the association was replicated in an independent cohort. According to a later genetic analysis, donors in an Asian-associated ancestry cluster had fewer N-insertions in productive TCRs than the approximately 630-donor mean. In an earlier analysis of some 500 of the donors, most TCR beta V segments were observed in productive rearrangements about 87% or about 30% of the time, broadly matching IMGT annotations. A further reported finding was that TCR beta sequences accurately predicted the HLA-A and HLA-B alleles for most subjects in the first cohort. When HLA alleles, especially DR and DQ, strongly co-occurred, TCR associations were difficult to assign to individual alleles. Sequencing depth was assumed to be roughly uniform across donors in the presence/absence analyses, though that assumption may not hold. The sequencing pipeline was judged likely to have produced a cluster of highly shared sequence variants as a technical artifact. Most TCR sequences were seen in very few donors, while some public TCRs were found in many individuals. Linkage disequilibrium might explain the correlated functional status among segregating V segments, but an unknown experimental factor could not be excluded. A later analysis found that TCR association rates varied across HLA loci, with DRB1 alleles showing the most associated TCRs and HLA-C alleles the fewest. Some IMGT-functional V segments, including TRBV6-2 and TRBV6-3, could not be told apart with the 87-base-pair reads, so those segments were excluded. In a later analysis, some 18,000 TCR beta sequences were associated with specific HLA alleles at a false discovery rate of 0.05. According to the authors, the approach could potentially be generalized to other disease states and immunological phenotypes. A total of fewer than 200 TCR beta chains were listed by the study as associated with cytomegalovirus. Because some donors lacked HLA typing at each locus, the association tests relied only on the typed subset. In a later analysis, most CMV-associated TCR beta chains were found to appear HLA-restricted, with HLA associations seemingly driven largely by CMV exposure. Three of the identified cytomegalovirus-associated TCR beta chains were confirmed in vitro to be specific for cytomegalovirus antigens. Cytomegalovirus status was reported to be diagnosed by the classifier with high specificity and sensitivity in both the original and validation cohorts. In a later analysis, HLA-associated TCR beta chains showed more clonal expansion and lower generation probabilities than non-associated chains that were equally common. Because counts were too low, roughly 18 rarely observed V segments, including chromosome 9 orphons, were left out of the earlier analysis of 587 of the donors. A later analysis reported that several top co-occurrence clusters appeared linked to parvovirus B19, influenza, CMV and Epstein-Barr virus.

The cohort consisted of 650 to 700 healthy bone marrow donors. At the time of sampling, every cohort member was nominally healthy, though immune exposures that went unrecorded were likely present. The donor tested CMV seronegative and was one of the 352 seronegative cohort members. A peripheral blood sample was collected from each donor, and TCR beta sequencing was performed on peripheral blood mononuclear cells. Genomic DNA extraction from the blood cell samples was performed with the Qiagen DNeasy Blood Extraction Kit. The library relied on the immunoSEQ multiplex PCR assay. A mixture of 60 forward primers for TCR Vbeta segments and 13 reverse primers for TCR Jbeta segments was used in the multiplex PCR. The CDR3 region of rearranged TCR beta genes was amplified from genomic DNA by a multiplex PCR assay. Amplified TCR beta libraries were sequenced as 87-base-pair reads on the Illumina HiSeq System. From the authors' description of their analysis: Across the 700 or so repertoires, a later analysis counted 78 million or so unique TCR beta chains, 8.5 million to 12 million of which were shared by at least two donors. To remove PCR and sequencing errors, raw reads were error-corrected and collapsed into unique sequences using a nearest-neighbor algorithm that merged closely related sequences. CDR3 sequences were aligned to IMGT reference sequences to assign V, D and J gene segments. For a sequence to be retained, at least a six-nucleotide match to both a V gene segment and a J gene segment was required. A rearrangement was called productive if the CDR3 had no stop codons and remained in frame with V and J, and every other rearrangement was called non-productive. CDR3 was defined according to IMGT convention as the region running from the second conserved V-encoded cysteine to the conserved J-encoded phenylalanine. Sequences without an unambiguous match to a single V gene segment were excluded from the earlier analysis of approximately 600 of the donors. An earlier analysis of several hundred of the donors called V segments functional above 56.7% productive rearrangements and segregating when the between-donor standard deviation exceeded 5%. A statistical classification framework was developed to diagnose cytomegalovirus status using the catalog of TCR beta chain sequences. In a later analysis, TCR nucleotide sequences were compared against IMGT/GENE-DB human TR gene sequences so that V and J genes could be assigned. Using the TCRdist pipeline, a later analysis assigned CDR3 sequences along with most-parsimonious VDJ recombination scenarios. In a later analysis, each TCR beta chain was defined by its CDR3 amino acid sequence together with its V-gene family, and reads without a unique V-gene family were excluded. In a later analysis, 450 to 600 highly shared, low-generation-probability nucleotide sequences were removed to address suspected cross-contamination and a sequencing artifact. In a later analysis, a clonal expansion index was calculated for each public chain from normalized within-repertoire ranks of inferred template counts. A later analysis computed generation probabilities with a VDJ recombination model fitted to out-of-frame rearrangements, and checked the results against IGoR. In a later analysis, TCR-TCR, TCR-HLA and TCR-CMV co-occurrence was scored with hypergeometric tests, and a repertoire-size bias correction was applied to TCR pairs. To estimate false discovery rates, a later analysis permuted the HLA or CMV assignments 20 times. In a later analysis, co-occurring TCRs were grouped using DBSCAN, and TCRdist sequence similarity was added for clustering within HLA-allele-positive subsets. Repertoires with fewer than 30,000 or more than 120,000 public chains were left out of co-occurrence clustering, as were roughly five repertoires with anomalous nucleotide sharing. TCRdb took over this immuneACCESS table, retaining in-frame rearrangements with V and J assigned. Such tables are incomplete; in checked studies, under half of the missing clones stem from an unresolved V gene, and the remainder is unexplained. The D gene and trimming were derived from the DNA, and the V and J assignments and clone size from that table. The sample has some 200,000 clones on record, about 89% of them singletons. Over 0.95% of the sample is in the top ten clones.

According to the germline V gene, CDR1 reads MGHRA and CDR2 reads YSYEKL. Taken from cysteine to phenylalanine, the CDR3 has 18 residues. Of all the DNA, just the CDR3 is kept, 54 bases in frame from base 1. V loses 0 bases, J loses 0 bases, and the germline ends lie 15 bases apart. Concerning this clone itself: Its binding antigen is unknown. Base qualities were left out, and no much larger clone turns up one base away.

The sample was PBMCs. This clonotype originated in a woman younger than 30 in good health and CMV-seronegative. Recombination connected TRBV4-1 to TRBJ1-5; the D gene is perhaps TRBD1, on 6 matching bases. The DNA is TGCGCCAGCAGCCAAGACCCGCAGGGGACGTATAGCAATCAGCCCCAGCATTTT. This encodes CASSQDPQGTYSNQPQHF.